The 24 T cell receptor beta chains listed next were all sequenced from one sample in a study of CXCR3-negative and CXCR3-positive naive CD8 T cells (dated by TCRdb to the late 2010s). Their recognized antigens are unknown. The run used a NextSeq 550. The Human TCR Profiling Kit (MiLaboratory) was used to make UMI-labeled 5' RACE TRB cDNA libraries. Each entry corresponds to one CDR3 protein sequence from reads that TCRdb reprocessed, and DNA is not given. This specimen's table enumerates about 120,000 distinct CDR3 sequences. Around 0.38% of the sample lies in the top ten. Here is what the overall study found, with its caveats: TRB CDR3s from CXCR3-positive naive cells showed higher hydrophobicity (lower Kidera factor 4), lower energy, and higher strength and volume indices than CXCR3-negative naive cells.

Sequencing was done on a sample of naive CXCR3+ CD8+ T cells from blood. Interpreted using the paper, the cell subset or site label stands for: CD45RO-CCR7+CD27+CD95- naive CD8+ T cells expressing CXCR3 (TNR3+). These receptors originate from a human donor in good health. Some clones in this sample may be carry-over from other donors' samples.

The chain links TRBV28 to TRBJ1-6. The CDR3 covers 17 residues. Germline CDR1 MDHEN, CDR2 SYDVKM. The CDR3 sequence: CASSLYQDGVAHSPLHF.

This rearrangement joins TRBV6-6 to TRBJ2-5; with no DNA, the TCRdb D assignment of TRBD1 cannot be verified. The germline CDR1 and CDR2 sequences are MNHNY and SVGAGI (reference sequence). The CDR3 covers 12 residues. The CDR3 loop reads CASRHQGETQYF.

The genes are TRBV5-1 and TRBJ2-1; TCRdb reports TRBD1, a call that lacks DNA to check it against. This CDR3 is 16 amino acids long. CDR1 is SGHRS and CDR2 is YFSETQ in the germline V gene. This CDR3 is CASRRDRDTFANEQFF.

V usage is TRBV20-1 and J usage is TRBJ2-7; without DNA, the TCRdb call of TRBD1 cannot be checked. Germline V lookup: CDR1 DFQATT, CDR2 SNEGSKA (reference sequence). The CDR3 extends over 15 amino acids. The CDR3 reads CSARYRDRGYYEQYF.

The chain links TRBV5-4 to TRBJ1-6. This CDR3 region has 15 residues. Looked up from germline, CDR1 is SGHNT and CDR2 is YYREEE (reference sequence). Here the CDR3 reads CASSSGAGYNSPLHF.

CDR3 amino acids: CASSLIGTGNYGYTF. The V gene is TRBV5-4, the J gene TRBJ1-2; TCRdb selects TRBD1, and the lack of DNA leaves this call unchecked. CDR1 and CDR2 from the germline V gene are SGHNT and YYREEE (reference sequence). This CDR3 spans 15 amino acids.

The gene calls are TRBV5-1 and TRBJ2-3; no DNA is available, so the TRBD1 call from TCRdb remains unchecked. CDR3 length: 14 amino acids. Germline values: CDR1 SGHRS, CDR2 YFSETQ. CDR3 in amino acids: CASSPTGGRDTQYF. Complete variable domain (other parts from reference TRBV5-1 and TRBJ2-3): KAGVTQTPRYLIKTRGQQVTLSCSPISGHRSVSWYQQTPGQGLQFLFEYFSETQRNKGNFPGRFSGRQFSNSRSEMNVSTLELGDSALYLCASSPTGGRDTQYFGPGTRLTVL.

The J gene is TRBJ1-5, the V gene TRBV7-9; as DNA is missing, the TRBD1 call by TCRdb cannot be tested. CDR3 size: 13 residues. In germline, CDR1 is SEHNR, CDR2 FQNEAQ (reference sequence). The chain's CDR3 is CASGQGSNQPQHF.

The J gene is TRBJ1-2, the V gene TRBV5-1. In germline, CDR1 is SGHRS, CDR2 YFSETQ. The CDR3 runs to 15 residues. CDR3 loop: CASSFVATSTYGYTF. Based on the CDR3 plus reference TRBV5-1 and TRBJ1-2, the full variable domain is KAGVTQTPRYLIKTRGQQVTLSCSPISGHRSVSWYQQTPGQGLQFLFEYFSETQRNKGNFPGRFSGRQFSNSRSEMNVSTLELGDSALYLCASSFVATSTYGYTFGSGTRLTVV.

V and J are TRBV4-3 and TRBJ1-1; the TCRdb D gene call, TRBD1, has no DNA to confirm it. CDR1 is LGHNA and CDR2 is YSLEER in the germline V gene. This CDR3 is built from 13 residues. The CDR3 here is CASSTGLNTEGFF.

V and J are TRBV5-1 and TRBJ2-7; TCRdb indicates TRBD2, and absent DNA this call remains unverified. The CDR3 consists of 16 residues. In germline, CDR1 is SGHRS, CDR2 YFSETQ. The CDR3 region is CASSLGLAGASGEQYF.

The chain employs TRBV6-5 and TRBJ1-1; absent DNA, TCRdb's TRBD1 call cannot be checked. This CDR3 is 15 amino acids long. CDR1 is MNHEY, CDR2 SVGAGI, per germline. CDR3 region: CASSYSRRGWAEAFF.

The CDR3 loop is CSADSSGGALFF. The chain joins TRBV20-1 to TRBJ2-1; TCRdb picks TRBD2, but there is no DNA to check that call. This CDR3 region has 12 residues. The germline V gene encodes CDR1 DFQATT and CDR2 SNEGSKA (reference sequence).

The CDR3 region is CATSDWGTGQKGLAGDEQFF. V gene TRBV24-1 combines with J gene TRBJ2-1; no DNA is available, so the TRBD2 call from TCRdb remains unchecked. Germline V gives CDR1 KGHDR, CDR2 SFDVKD. The CDR3 is made up of 20 amino acids.

The CDR3 loop is CASSMDRAEGSYNEQFF. V gene TRBV19 combines with J gene TRBJ2-1; TCRdb's D gene call, TRBD2, goes unchecked for lack of DNA. This CDR3 region has 17 residues. The germline V gene has CDR1 LNHDA and CDR2 SQIVND (reference sequence). Together with reference TRBV19 and TRBJ2-1, the CDR3 gives the full variable domain: DGGITQSPKYLFRKEGQNVTLSCEQNLNHDAMYWYRQDPGQGLRLIYYSQIVNDFQKGDIAEGYSVSREKKESFPLTVTSAQKNPTAFYLCASSMDRAEGSYNEQFFGPGTRLTVL.

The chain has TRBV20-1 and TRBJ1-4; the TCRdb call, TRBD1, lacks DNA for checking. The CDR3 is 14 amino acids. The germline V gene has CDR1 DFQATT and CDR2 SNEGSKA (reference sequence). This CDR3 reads CSARGGQGYEKLFF.

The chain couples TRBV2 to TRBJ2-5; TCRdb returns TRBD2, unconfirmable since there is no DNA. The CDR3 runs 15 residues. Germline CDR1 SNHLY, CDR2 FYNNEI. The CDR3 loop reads CASSEDGPRRETQYF.

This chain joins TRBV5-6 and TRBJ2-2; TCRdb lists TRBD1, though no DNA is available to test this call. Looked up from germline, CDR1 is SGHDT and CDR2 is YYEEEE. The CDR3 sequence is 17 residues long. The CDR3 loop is CASSLFTGQGNTGDLFF.

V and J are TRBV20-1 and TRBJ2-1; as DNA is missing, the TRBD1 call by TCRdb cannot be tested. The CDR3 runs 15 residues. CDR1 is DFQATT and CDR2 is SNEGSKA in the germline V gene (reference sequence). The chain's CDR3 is CSASPGNRVINEQFF.

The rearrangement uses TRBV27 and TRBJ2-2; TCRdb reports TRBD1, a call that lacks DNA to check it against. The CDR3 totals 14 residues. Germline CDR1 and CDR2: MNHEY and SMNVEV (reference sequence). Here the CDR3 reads CASSRGASTGELFF.

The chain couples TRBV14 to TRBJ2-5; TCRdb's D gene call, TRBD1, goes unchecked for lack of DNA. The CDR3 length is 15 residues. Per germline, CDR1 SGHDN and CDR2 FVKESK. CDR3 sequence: CASSRTGKSQETQYF.

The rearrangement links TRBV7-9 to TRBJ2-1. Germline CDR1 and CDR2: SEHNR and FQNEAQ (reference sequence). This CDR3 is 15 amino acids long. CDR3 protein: CASSISGSSYNEQFF.

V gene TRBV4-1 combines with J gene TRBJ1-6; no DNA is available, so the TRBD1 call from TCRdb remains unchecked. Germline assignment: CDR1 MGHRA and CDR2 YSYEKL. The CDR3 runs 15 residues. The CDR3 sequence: CASSPDWGNNSPLHF.

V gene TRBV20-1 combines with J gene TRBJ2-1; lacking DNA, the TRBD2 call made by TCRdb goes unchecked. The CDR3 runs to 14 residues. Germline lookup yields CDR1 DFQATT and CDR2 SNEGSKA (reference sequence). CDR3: CSADGLASYNEQFF.